These 7 T cell receptor beta chains were all obtained from the same sample, sequenced in a study of Ad26.COV2.S vaccination and SARS-CoV-2 variants. TCRdb's table, derived via immunoSEQ multiplex PCR, lists solely in-frame clones and lacks some. The table includes about 400,000 clones, about four fifths detected once. Stated treatment: about 20 received Ad26.COV2.S at low or high dose, single or two shots; about 5 received placebo; per-sample allocation not given. Day 63 following the first vaccine or placebo injection was when the samples were taken. This sample comprised peripheral blood, obtained in a trial of Ad26.COV2.S vaccine versus placebo. These receptors were collected from a person aged 18 to 59 who received the Ad26.COV2.S COVID-19 vaccine or a placebo.

The V call is TRBV9, the J call TRBJ1-2; 7 bases are a match to TRBD1. The CDR3 runs to 17 residues. Germline V gives CDR1 SGDLS, CDR2 YYNGEE. J was trimmed by 0 bases and V by 3 bases; bases with no gene match: 11. The CDR3 DNA follows: TGTGCCAGCAGCGCAACCCGGACAGGAGCCGCTAACTATGGCTACACCTTC. Residues: CASSATRTGAANYGYTF.

This chain uses TRBV11-3 with TRBJ2-7; D remains unclear. The ends were cut back, 2 bases at V and 3 bases at J, with 8 bases in the middle. The germline V gene encodes CDR1 SGHNT and CDR2 YENEEA. The CDR3 spans 13 residues. The CDR3 is CASSLNNGYEQYF. The CDR3 DNA follows: TGTGCCAGCAGCTTAAACAACGGCTACGAGCAGTACTTC.

This clone showed up just a few times. The V and J genes are TRBV19 and TRBJ1-4, with 9 bases aligning to TRBD1. Losses at the gene ends were 3 bases for V and 7 bases for J; bases not matched to a gene: 3. The CDR3 sequence is 14 residues long. The germline gives CDR1 LNHDA, CDR2 SQIVND (reference sequence). CDR3 nucleotide sequence: TGTGCCAGTAGTATCGGGACAGGGCCTGAAAAACTGTTTTTT. Protein sequence: CASSIGTGPEKLFF.

The gene calls are TRBV18 and TRBJ2-1; the D gene is possibly TRBD1 (5 bases). This CDR3 contains 13 residues. CDR1 KGHSH and CDR2 LQKENI come from the germline V gene. V lost 3 bases to trimming and J lost 10 bases, with 13 bases between them. The CDR3 bases are TGTGCCAGCTCACCGGGGCCGTCTAACGAGCAGTTCTTC. Translation gives CASSPGPSNEQFF.

The chain links TRBV6-6 to TRBJ1-4; D remains unclear. CDR1 is MNHNY, CDR2 SVGAGI, per germline (reference sequence). The V end lost 2 bases, the J end lost 8 bases, and 9 bases lay between the germline ends. The CDR3 contains 13 residues. CDR3 coding DNA: TGTGCCAGCAGTTACCGCGGAAGGGAAAAACTGTTTTTT. Protein product: CASSYRGREKLFF.

The rearrangement uses TRBV4-2 and TRBJ2-2, with TRBD1 matching over 9 bases. The CDR3 has 15 amino acids. V lost 3 bases, J lost 6 bases, and 5 bases stayed unmatched. CDR1 and CDR2 (germline): LGHNA, YNFKEQ. DNA for the CDR3: TGTGCCAGCAGCCAGGCGGGACAGGGCTCCGGGGAGCTGTTTTTT. This translates into CASSQAGQGSGELFF.

The chain employs TRBV6-2 or TRBV6-3 and TRBJ2-2; D is tentatively TRBD1 or TRBD2 (5 bases each). The germline V gene encodes CDR1 MNHEY and CDR2 SVGEGT. Trimming removed 6 bases from V and 11 bases from J, with 16 bases in between. The CDR3 contains 13 residues. The CDR3 is CASSPGPAVELFF. The CDR3 DNA reads as TGTGCCAGCAGCCCGGGACCCGCTGTAGAGCTGTTTTTT.